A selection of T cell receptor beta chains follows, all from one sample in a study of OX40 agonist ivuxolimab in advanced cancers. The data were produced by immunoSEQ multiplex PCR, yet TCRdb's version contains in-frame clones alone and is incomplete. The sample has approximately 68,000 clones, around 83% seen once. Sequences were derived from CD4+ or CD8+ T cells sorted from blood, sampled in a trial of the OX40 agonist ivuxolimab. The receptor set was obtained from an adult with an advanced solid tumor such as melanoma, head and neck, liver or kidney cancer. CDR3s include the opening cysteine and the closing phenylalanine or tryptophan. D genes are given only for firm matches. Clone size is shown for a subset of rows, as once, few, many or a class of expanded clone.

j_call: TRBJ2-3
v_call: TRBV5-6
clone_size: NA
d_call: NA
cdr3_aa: CASSPAGSTDTQYF
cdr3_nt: TGTGCCAGCAGCCCGGCGGGTAGCACAGATACGCAGTATTTT

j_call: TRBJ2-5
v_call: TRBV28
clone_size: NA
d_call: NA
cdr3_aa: CASSPQEETQYF
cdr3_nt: TGTGCCAGCAGTCCCCAAGAAGAGACCCAGTACTTC

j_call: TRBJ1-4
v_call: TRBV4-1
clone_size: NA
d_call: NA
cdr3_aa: CASSQGRLRGANEKLFF
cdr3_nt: TGCGCCAGCAGCCAAGGTCGCCTGCGGGGGGCTAATGAAAAACTGTTTTTT

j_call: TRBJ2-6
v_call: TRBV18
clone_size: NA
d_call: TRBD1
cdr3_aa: CASSPTGAGAGANVLTF
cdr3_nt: TGTGCCAGCTCACCCACAGGGGCCGGGGCCGGGGCCAACGTCCTGACTTTC

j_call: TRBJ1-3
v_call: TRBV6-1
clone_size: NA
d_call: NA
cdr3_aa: CASSTGLLSGNTIYF
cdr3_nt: TGTGCCAGCAGCACAGGGCTCCTCTCTGGAAACACCATATATTTT

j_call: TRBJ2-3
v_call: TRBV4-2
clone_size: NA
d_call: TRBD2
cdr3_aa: CASSQDNRLAEPTDTQYF
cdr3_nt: TGTGCCAGCAGCCAAGACAACAGGCTAGCGGAACCCACAGATACGCAGTATTTT

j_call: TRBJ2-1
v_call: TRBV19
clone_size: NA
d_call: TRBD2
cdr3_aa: CATRTSGRLPNEQFF
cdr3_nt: TGTGCCACGAGGACTAGCGGGAGGCTTCCGAATGAGCAGTTCTTC

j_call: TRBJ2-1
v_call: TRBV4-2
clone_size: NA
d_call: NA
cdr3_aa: CASSQGGGYNEQFF
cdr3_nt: TGTGCCAGCAGCCAAGGGGGCGGGTACAATGAGCAGTTCTTC

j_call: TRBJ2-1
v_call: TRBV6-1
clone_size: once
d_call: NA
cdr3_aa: CASSGGRGFNEQFF
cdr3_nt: TGTGCCAGCAGTGGCGGTCGGGGGTTCAATGAGCAGTTCTTC

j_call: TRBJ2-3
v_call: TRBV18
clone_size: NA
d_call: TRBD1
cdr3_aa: CASSPGTGGFADTQYF
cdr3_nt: TGTGCCAGCTCACCTGGGACAGGGGGTTTCGCAGATACGCAGTATTTT

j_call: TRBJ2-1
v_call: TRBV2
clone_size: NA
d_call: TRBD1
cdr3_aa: CASSDTGTGAYEQFF
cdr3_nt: TGTGCCAGCAGTGACACCGGGACAGGAGCATATGAGCAGTTCTTC

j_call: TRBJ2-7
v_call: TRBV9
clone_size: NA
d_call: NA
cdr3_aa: CASSAAEGYEQYF
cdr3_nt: TGTGCCAGCAGCGCCGCGGAGGGCTACGAGCAGTACTTC

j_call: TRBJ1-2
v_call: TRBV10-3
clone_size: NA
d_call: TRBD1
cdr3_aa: CAISNSITGGEGYTF
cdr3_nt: TGTGCCATCAGTAACTCGATTACAGGGGGCGAGGGCTACACCTTC

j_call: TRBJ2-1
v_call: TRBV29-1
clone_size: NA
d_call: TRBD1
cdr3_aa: CSVEWTGAYNEQFF
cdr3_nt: TGCAGCGTTGAATGGACAGGGGCATACAATGAGCAGTTCTTC

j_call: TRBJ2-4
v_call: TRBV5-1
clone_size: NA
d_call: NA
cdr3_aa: CASSLAAGTKNIQYF
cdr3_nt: TGCGCCAGCAGCTTGGCCGCGGGTACCAAAAACATTCAGTACTTC

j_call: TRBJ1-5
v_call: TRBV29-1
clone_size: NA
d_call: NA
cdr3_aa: CSVQPEAGRGAQHF
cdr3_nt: TGCAGCGTCCAGCCGGAGGCAGGGCGAGGCGCCCAGCATTTT

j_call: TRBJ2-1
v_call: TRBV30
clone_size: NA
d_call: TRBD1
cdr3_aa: CAWSVGTRGRNEQFF
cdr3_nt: TGTGCCTGGAGTGTCGGAACGAGGGGGCGGAATGAGCAGTTCTTC

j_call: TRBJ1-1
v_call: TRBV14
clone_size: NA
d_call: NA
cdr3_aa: CASSQDMSTEAFF
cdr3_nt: TGTGCCAGCAGCCAAGATATGAGCACTGAAGCTTTCTTT

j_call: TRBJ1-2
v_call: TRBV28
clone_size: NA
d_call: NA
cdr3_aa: CASSLFPEPYGYTF
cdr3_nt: TGTGCCAGCAGTTTATTTCCGGAACCCTATGGCTACACCTTC

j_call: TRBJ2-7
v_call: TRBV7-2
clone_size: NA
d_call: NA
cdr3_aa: CASSLGGWNLEQYF
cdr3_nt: TGTGCCAGCAGCTTAGGTGGCTGGAATCTCGAGCAGTACTTC

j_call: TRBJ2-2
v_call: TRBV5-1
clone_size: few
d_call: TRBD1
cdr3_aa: CASSITGATGELFF
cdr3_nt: TGCGCCAGCAGCATAACAGGGGCCACCGGGGAGCTGTTTTTT

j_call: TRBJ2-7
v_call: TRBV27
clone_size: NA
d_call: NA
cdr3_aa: CASRDTLRAPYEQYF
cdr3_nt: TGTGCCAGCAGGGATACCCTCAGGGCCCCCTACGAGCAGTACTTC

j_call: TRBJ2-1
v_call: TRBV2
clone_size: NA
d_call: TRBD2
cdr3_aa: CASTPRTSGGNEQFF
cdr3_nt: TGTGCCAGCACTCCTCGGACTAGCGGGGGTAATGAGCAGTTCTTC

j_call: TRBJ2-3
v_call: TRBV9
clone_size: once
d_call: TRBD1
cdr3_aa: CASSTGTGGSDTQYF
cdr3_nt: TGTGCCAGCAGCACCGGGACAGGGGGGTCGGATACGCAGTATTTT

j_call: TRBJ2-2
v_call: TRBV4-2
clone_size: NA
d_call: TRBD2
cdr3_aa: CASSQEPSGGLNTGELFF
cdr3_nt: TGTGCCAGCAGCCAAGAACCTAGCGGGGGCCTAAACACCGGGGAGCTGTTTTTT

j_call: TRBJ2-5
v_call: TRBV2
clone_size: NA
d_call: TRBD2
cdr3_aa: CASRRGGGETQYF
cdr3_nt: TGTGCCAGCAGGCGCGGGGGGGGAGAGACCCAGTACTTC

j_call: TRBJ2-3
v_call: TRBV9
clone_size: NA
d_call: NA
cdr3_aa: CASSTSPGLRTDTQYF
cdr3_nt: TGTGCCAGCAGCACGTCTCCGGGACTCCGCACAGATACGCAGTATTTT

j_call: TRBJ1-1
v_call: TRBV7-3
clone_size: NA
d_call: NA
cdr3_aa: CASSFNSGTEAFF
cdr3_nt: TGTGCCAGCAGCTTCAACTCGGGCACTGAAGCTTTCTTT

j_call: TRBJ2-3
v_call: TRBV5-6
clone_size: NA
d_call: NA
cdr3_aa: CASSSLGEGTDTQYF
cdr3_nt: TGTGCCAGCAGCTCCTTAGGGGAAGGCACAGATACGCAGTATTTT

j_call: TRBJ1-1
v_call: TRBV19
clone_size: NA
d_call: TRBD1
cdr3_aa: CASSNDRGLSAEAFF
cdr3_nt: TGTGCCAGTAGTAATGACAGGGGGCTGTCGGCTGAAGCTTTCTTT

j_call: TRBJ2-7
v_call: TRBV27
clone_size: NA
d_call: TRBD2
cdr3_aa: CASSTGTSGRAATYEQYF
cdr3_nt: TGTGCCAGCAGTACCGGGACTAGCGGGAGGGCTGCAACCTACGAGCAGTACTTC

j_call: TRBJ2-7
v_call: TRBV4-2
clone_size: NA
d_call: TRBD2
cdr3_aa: CASSQGGRATGPGEQYF
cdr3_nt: TGTGCCAGCAGCCAAGGGGGGAGGGCCACGGGGCCCGGCGAGCAGTACTTC

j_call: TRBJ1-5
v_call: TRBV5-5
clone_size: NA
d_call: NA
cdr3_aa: CASSLYPAGDQPQHF
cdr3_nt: TGTGCCAGCAGCTTGTATCCCGCAGGGGATCAGCCCCAGCATTTT

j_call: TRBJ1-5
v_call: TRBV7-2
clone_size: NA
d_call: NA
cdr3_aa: CASSLLGEGQPQHF
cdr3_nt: TGTGCCAGCAGCTTATTGGGGGAGGGGCAGCCCCAGCATTTT

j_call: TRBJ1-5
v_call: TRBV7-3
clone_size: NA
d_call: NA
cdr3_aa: CASSLTTSIGFNQPQHF
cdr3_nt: TGTGCCAGCAGCTTAACGACTAGCATCGGGTTCAATCAGCCCCAGCATTTT

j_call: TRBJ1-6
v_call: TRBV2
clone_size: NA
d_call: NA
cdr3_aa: CASKDSHYSPLHF
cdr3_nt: TGTGCCAGCAAAGACAGTCACTATTCACCCCTCCACTTT

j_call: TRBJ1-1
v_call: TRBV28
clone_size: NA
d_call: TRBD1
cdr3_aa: CASSLGGADTEAFF
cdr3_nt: TGTGCCAGCAGTCTAGGGGGCGCGGACACTGAAGCTTTCTTT

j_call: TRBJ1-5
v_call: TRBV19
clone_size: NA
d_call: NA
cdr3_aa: CASSANRDPGQPQHF
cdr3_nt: TGTGCCAGTAGTGCCAACCGGGACCCAGGACAGCCCCAGCATTTT

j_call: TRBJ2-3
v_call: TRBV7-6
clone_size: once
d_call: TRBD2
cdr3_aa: CASSLGLAGALDTQYF
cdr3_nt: TGTGCCAGCAGCTTAGGGCTAGCGGGAGCATTGGATACGCAGTATTTT

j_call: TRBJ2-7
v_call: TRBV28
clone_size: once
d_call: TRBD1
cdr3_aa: CATDHRGFYYEQYF
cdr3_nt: TGTGCCACGGATCACAGGGGATTCTACTACGAGCAGTACTTC

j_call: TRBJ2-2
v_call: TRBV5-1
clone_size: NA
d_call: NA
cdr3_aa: CASSLGSVTGELFF
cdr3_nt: TGCGCCAGCAGCTTGGGTAGCGTCACCGGGGAGCTGTTTTTT

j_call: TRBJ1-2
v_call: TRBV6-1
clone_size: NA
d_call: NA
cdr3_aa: CASSEISYYGYTF
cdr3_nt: TGTGCCAGCAGTGAAATCAGCTACTATGGCTACACCTTC

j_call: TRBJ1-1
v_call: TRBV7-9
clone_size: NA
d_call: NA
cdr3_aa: CASSLAAGSTEAFF
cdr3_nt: TGTGCCAGCAGCTTAGCGGCAGGGAGCACTGAAGCTTTCTTT

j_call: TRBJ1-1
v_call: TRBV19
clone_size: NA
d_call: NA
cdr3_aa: CASSIGDTHTEAFF
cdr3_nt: TGTGCCAGTAGTATAGGGGACACCCACACTGAAGCTTTCTTT

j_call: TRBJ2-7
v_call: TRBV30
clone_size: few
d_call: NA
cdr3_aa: CAWKGPSYEQYF
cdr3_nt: TGTGCCTGGAAGGGGCCCTCCTACGAGCAGTACTTC

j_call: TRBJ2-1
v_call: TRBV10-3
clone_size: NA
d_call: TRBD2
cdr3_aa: CAISERSATSSNEQFF
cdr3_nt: TGTGCCATCAGTGAAAGGTCCGCGACTAGCAGCAATGAGCAGTTCTTC

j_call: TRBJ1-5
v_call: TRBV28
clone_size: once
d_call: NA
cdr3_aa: CASSSPADNRQPQHF
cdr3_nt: TGTGCCAGCAGCTCCCCCGCGGATAATCGTCAGCCCCAGCATTTT

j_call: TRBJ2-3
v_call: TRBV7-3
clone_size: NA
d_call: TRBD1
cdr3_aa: CASSRPGQGDTQYF
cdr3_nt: TGTGCCAGCAGCCGTCCGGGACAGGGGGATACGCAGTATTTT

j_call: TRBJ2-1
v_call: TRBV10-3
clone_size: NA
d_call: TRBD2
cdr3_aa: CAGSGSTNEQFF
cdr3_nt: TGTGCCGGAAGCGGGAGTACAAATGAGCAGTTCTTC

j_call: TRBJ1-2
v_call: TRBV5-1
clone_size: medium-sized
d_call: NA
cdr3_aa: CASSLEQGGYTF
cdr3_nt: TGCGCCAGCAGCTTGGAACAGGGCGGCTACACCTTC

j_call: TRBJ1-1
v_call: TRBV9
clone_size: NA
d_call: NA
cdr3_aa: CASSTSLGTTEAFF
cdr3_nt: TGTGCCAGCAGCACTAGTTTGGGTACCACTGAAGCTTTCTTT

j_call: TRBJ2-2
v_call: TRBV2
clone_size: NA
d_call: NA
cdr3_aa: CASSEGGSTGELFF
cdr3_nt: TGTGCCAGCAGTGAGGGGGGCTCCACCGGGGAGCTGTTTTTT

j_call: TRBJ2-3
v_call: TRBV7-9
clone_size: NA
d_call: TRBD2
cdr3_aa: CASSASGYTDTQYF
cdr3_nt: TGTGCCAGCAGCGCTAGCGGATACACAGATACGCAGTATTTT

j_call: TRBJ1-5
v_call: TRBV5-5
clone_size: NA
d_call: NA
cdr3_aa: CASRSSLNQPQHF
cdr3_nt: TGTGCCAGCAGGTCCTCCCTGAATCAGCCCCAGCATTTT